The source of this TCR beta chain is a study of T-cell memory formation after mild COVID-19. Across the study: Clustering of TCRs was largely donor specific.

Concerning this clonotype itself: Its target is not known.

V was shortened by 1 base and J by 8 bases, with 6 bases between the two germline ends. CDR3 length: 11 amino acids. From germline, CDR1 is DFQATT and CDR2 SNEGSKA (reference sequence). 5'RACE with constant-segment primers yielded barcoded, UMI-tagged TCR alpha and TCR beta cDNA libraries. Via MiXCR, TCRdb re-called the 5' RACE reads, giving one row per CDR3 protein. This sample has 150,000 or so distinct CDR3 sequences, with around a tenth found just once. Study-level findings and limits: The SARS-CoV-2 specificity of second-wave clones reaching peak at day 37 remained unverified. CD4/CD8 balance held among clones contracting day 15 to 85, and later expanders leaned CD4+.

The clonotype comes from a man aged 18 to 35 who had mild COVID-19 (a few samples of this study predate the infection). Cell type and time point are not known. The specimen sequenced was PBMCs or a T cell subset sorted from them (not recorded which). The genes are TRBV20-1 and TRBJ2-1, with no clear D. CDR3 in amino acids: CSARVEDEQFF. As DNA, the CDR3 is TGCAGTGCTAGAGTAGAGGATGAGCAGTTCTTC.